This T cell receptor beta chain was sequenced in a study of chemoradiotherapy in HPV16-positive cancers (dated by TCRdb to between 2021 and 2023). Broadly, across the study: Functional T-cell assays on cells from two HPV16-positive patients defined candidate HPV-specific T-cell clones and common TCR motifs. Next, the candidate HPV-specific TCRs and motifs were followed in TCR repertoires from around 87 patients with HPV-related cancers. Whether T-cell immunity against the HPV oncoproteins E6 and E7 changes during chemoradiotherapy and whether survival is affected by this immunity were examined in the study. Broad study findings and their caveats: The functional definition of HPV-specific T cells was derived from only two HPV16-positive patients, and the survival association was reported for HPV16-positive patients. Expansion of candidate HPV-specific clones and E7-related TCR motifs was observed in the tumor microenvironment during treatment, whereas no such expansion was observed for non-HPV-specific T cells. In HPV16-positive patients, expansion of HPV-responsive T cells during chemoradiotherapy was associated with improved recurrence-free survival.

The CDR3 numbers 12 residues from cysteine through phenylalanine. The read is trimmed to its CDR3 DNA, 36 bases read in frame from base 1. The germline V gene yields MNHEY for CDR1 and SVGAGI for CDR2. V is pared back by 4 bases and J by 2 bases, with 5 bases lying between the germline termini. Repertoires were sampled repeatedly over the course of chemoradiotherapy so that clonal expansion in the tumor microenvironment could be followed. With regard to this clone: Its antigen is unknown. No clone much larger than this one lies a single base away; base qualities are absent.

The method behind the library was the immunoSEQ multiplex PCR assay. The table was pulled from immuneACCESS by TCRdb, which kept in-frame rearrangements only. Such tables lose some clones; where checked, under half of the loss comes from unresolved V genes, and the rest has no known cause. The sample profile shows around 9,200 clones; approximately 81% of them were found once. The ten largest account for roughly 38% of the sample. The chain was built from TRBV6-5 and TRBJ1-2, with the identity of the D gene unclear. This material consisted of tumor tissue, taken from a patient who underwent chemoradiotherapy. The source is a human donor with HPV-associated anogenital cancer. The DNA sequence is as follows: TGTGCCAGCAGTTCGGAAAACTATGGCTACACCTTC. Its protein product is CASSSENYGYTF.